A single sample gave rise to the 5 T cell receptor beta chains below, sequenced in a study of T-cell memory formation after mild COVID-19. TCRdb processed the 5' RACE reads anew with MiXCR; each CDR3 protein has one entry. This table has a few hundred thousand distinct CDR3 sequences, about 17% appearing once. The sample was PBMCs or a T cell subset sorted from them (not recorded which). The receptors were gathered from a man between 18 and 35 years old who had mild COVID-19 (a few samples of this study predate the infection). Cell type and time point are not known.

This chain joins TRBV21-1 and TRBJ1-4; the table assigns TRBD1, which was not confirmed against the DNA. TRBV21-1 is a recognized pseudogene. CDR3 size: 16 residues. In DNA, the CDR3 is TGTGCCAGCAGCAAACTGACAGGACAGGAGAATGAAAAACTGTTTTTT. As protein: CASSKLTGQENEKLFF.

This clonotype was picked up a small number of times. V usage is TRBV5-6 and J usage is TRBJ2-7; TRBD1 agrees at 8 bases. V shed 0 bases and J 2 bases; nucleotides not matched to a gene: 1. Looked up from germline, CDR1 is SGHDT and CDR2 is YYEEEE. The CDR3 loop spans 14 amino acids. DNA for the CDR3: TGTGCCAGCAGCTTGGGCAGGGGGCCCTACGAGCAGTACGTC. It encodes CASSLGRGPYEQYV.

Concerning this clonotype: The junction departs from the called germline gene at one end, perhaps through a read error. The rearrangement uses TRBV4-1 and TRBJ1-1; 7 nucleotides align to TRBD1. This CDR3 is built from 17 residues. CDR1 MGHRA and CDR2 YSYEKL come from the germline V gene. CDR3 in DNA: TGCGCCAGCAGCCAAGACCACAGGGGAGTCGGTTACACTGAAGCTTCCTTT. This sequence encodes CASSQDHRGVGYTEASF.

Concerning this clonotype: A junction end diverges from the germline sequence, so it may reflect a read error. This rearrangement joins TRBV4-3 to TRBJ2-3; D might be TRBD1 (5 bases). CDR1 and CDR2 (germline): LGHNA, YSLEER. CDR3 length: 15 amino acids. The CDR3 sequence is CASRQDMADTDTQYF. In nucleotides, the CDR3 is TGCGCCAGCCGCCAGGACATGGCCGACACAGATACGCAGTATTTT.

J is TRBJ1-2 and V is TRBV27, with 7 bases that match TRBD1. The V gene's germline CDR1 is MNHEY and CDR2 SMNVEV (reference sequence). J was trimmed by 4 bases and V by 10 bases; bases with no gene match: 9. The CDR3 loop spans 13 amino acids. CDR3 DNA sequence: TGTGCCACCTCCAGGGGGTTTGGCTATGGCTACACCTTC. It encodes CATSRGFGYGYTF.